These 24 T cell receptor beta chains share one sample of origin, sequenced in a study of cytomegalovirus exposure and HLA in healthy donors. Repertoires were generated with immunoSEQ multiplex PCR, while TCRdb's copy carries only in-frame clones and drops some. The repertoire consists of fewer than 100,000 clones, with approximately 90% occurring once and the leading ten covering 2% to 2.5%. Sequenced: PBMCs. The receptors derive from a man aged 30-40 years in good health and CMV-seronegative.

This chain connects TRBV18 to TRBJ1-5; D is unresolved. The V gene lost 4 bases and the J gene lost 4 bases, with 8 bases spanning the gap. The germline gives CDR1 KGHSH, CDR2 LQKENI. CDR3 length: 13 residues. CDR3 sequence: CASSLTKNQPQHF. In DNA form, the CDR3 reads TGTGCCAGCTCACTAACAAAAAATCAGCCCCAGCATTTT.

V usage is TRBV27 and J usage is TRBJ2-3; 9 bases agree with TRBD2. CDR1 is MNHEY, CDR2 SMNVEV, per germline (reference sequence). Trimming cost V 5 bases and J 4 bases; bases outside gene matches: 4. The CDR3 extends over 14 amino acids. CDR3 sequence: CASSPLAGADTQYF. The CDR3 DNA sequence: TGTGCCAGCAGTCCCTTAGCGGGAGCAGATACGCAGTATTTT.

This clone occurred once. The chain combines TRBV5-5 with TRBJ1-5; 7 bases fit TRBD1. This CDR3 spans 14 amino acids. CDR1 SGHKS and CDR2 YYEKEE come from the germline V gene (reference sequence). V lost 2 bases, J lost 6 bases, and 5 bases stayed unmatched. In DNA form, the CDR3 reads TGTGCCAGCAGCTTTGCAGGGGGTGGTCAGCCCCAGCATTTT. It codes for CASSFAGGGQPQHF.

This chain uses TRBV6-1 with TRBJ2-7, with D hard to call. The CDR3 is 16 residues long. Germline V gene data show CDR1 as MNHNS and CDR2 as SASEGT. Trimming left V 0 bases short and J 3 bases short, with 15 bases between. In nucleotides, the CDR3 is TGTGCCAGCAGTGAAGCGCTCGAGAGTTTTGGCTACGAGCAGTACTTC. Residues: CASSEALESFGYEQYF.

The chain recombines TRBV7-2 with TRBJ1-2; no reliable D call. Germline V gene data show CDR1 as SGHTA and CDR2 as FQGNSA. The CDR3 length is 13 residues. V was pared by 1 base and J by 4 bases, with 7 bases between. The DNA of the CDR3 is TGTGCCAGCAGCTTAGTGACGGGCTATGGCTACACCTTC. As protein: CASSLVTGYGYTF. Variable domain in full (rest from reference TRBV7-2 and TRBJ1-2): GAGVSQSPSNKVTEKGKDVELRCDPISGHTALYWYRQSLGQGLEFLIYFQGNSAPDKSGLPSDRFSAERTGGSVSTLTIQRTQQEDSAVYLCASSLVTGYGYTFGSGTRLTVV.

This chain connects TRBV6-5 to TRBJ1-2, with TRBD1 identical over 10 bases. Germline V CDR1 and CDR2: MNHEY, SVGAGI. J gave up 6 bases and V 2 bases, and 6 bases lay outside the gene matches. The CDR3 runs 15 residues. CDR3: CASSYNPTGGNGYTF. CDR3 DNA: TGTGCCAGCAGTTACAATCCGACAGGGGGCAATGGCTACACCTTC.

The chain couples TRBV7-8 to TRBJ2-1; D is possibly TRBD2 (6 bases). Trimming stripped 1 base from V and 8 bases from J, with 9 bases between. The CDR3 sequence is 13 residues long. Per germline, CDR1 SGHVS and CDR2 FQNEAQ. The CDR3 region is CASSLVGGYEQFF. DNA for the CDR3: TGTGCCAGCAGCTTAGTAGGAGGGTATGAGCAGTTCTTC.

V gene TRBV2 combines with J gene TRBJ2-3; 10 bases line up with TRBD1. The J segment lost 4 bases and the V segment lost 6 bases, leaving 7 bases of the junction unmatched. CDR1 and CDR2 from the germline V gene are SNHLY and FYNNEI. The CDR3 is made up of 15 amino acids. In nucleotides, the CDR3 is TGTGCCAGCAGCGTCGCGGGACAGGGGCCAGATACGCAGTATTTT. This translates into CASSVAGQGPDTQYF.

The chain recombines TRBV19 with TRBJ2-6; no definite D call. Germline-derived CDR1 and CDR2 are LNHDA and SQIVND (reference sequence). Trimming took 9 bases from V and 3 from J, leaving 9 bases between them. CDR3 length: 13 residues. CDR3 sequence: CASTHGGANVLTF. In DNA form, the CDR3 reads TGTGCCAGCACCCACGGTGGGGCCAACGTCCTGACTTTC.

The chain combines TRBV15 with TRBJ2-1; the match to TRBD2 covers 13 bases. The germline V gene encodes CDR1 LNHNV and CDR2 YYDKDF (reference sequence). V shed 4 bases and J 8 bases; nucleotides not matched to a gene: 2. The CDR3 is made up of 14 amino acids. The CDR3 sequence is CATSMTSGGYEQFF. In DNA, the CDR3 is TGTGCCACCAGCATGACTAGCGGGGGGTATGAGCAGTTCTTC. Full variable domain (rest looked up from reference TRBV15 and TRBJ2-1): DAMVIQNPRYQVTQFGKPVTLSCSQTLNHNVMYWYQQKSSQAPKLLFHYYDKDFNNEADTPDNFQSRRPNTSFCFLDIRSPGLGDTAMYLCATSMTSGGYEQFFGPGTRLTVL.

This clone was counted between two and nine times. V is TRBV6-1 and J is TRBJ2-7, with 9 bases matching TRBD2. The CDR3 spans 13 residues. Germline V lookup: CDR1 MNHNS, CDR2 SASEGT. V lost 8 bases, J lost 3 bases, and 5 bases stayed unmatched. CDR3 DNA sequence: TGTGCCAGCCGCGAGACTAGCGGCTACGAGCAGTACTTC. Translated: CASRETSGYEQYF.

The sample holds a few counts of this clone. The chain joins TRBV28 to TRBJ2-7; 10 nucleotides agree with TRBD1. The CDR3 is 19 residues long. V was clipped by 6 bases and J by 2 bases; unmatched bases: 19. From germline, CDR1 is MDHEN and CDR2 SYDVKM. The CDR3 sequence is CASSPTSLTTGTGAYEQYF. As DNA, the CDR3 is TGTGCCAGCAGCCCGACGTCCCTGACTACCGGGACAGGGGCCTACGAGCAGTACTTC.

The CDR3 sequence is CASSEWDSSSGNTIYF. The CDR3 DNA reads as TGTGCCAGCAGTGAATGGGACAGCAGCTCTGGAAACACCATATATTTT. The rearrangement uses TRBV2 and TRBJ1-3; 7 bases line up with TRBD1. The V gene end was trimmed by 2 bases and the J gene end by 0 bases; junction bases not matched to a gene: 4. The CDR3 spans 16 residues. Germline V lookup: CDR1 SNHLY, CDR2 FYNNEI.

The CDR3 sequence: CASSPLFASGGDTDTQYF. Written as DNA, the CDR3 is TGCGCCAGCAGCCCCTTATTTGCGAGCGGGGGGGACACAGATACGCAGTATTTT. This chain links TRBV4-1 with TRBJ2-3; 10 bases line up with TRBD2. CDR1 and CDR2 (germline): MGHRA, YSYEKL. The junction had 12 bases not matched to a gene; V was cut back by 4 bases and J by 2 bases. The CDR3 has 18 amino acids.

V usage is TRBV11-2 and J usage is TRBJ2-5, with TRBD2 matching over 7 bases. Germline CDR1 SGHAT, CDR2 FQNNGV. With V trimmed by 7 bases and J by 4 bases, 9 bases remained unmatched. This CDR3 spans 14 amino acids. The CDR3 DNA reads as TGTGCCAGCACCCCGGGGGGAGGGAGAGAGACCCAGTACTTC. Its translation: CASTPGGGRETQYF.

J is TRBJ1-1 and V is TRBV5-1; TRBD1 might be the D (6 bases). The CDR3 extends over 14 amino acids. The V and J ends lost 0 bases and 4 bases respectively, with 10 bases between them. Germline V lookup: CDR1 SGHRS, CDR2 YFSETQ. CDR3 loop: CASSLVGAPTEAFF. DNA for the CDR3: TGCGCCAGCAGCTTGGTGGGGGCCCCCACTGAAGCTTTCTTT.

The V and J genes are TRBV2 and TRBJ1-2, with 8 bases aligning to TRBD1. This CDR3 spans 14 amino acids. Germline assignment: CDR1 SNHLY and CDR2 FYNNEI. The V and J ends lost 2 bases and 4 bases, in that order; junction bases with no gene match: 3. The CDR3 sequence is CASSEITGGYGYTF. The CDR3 DNA sequence: TGTGCCAGCAGTGAAATAACAGGGGGCTATGGCTACACCTTC.

This sequence joins TRBV7-2 and TRBJ2-1, with 12 bases fitting TRBD2. CDR1 is SGHTA, CDR2 FQGNSA, per germline. J was trimmed by 7 bases and V by 3 bases; bases with no gene match: 1. This CDR3 is built from 14 residues. The CDR3 protein is CASSLTSGGNEQFF. The CDR3 DNA sequence: TGTGCCAGCAGCTTGACTAGCGGGGGAAATGAGCAGTTCTTC.

The chain links TRBV28 to TRBJ2-5, with D tentatively TRBD1 (5 bases). The CDR3 is 14 residues long. Germline CDR1 MDHEN, CDR2 SYDVKM. Trimming removed 8 bases from V and 0 bases from J, with 13 bases in between. Here the CDR3 DNA reads TGTGCCAGCTCACAACAGGCTTACCAAGAGACCCAGTACTTC. Protein: CASSQQAYQETQYF.

The chain joins TRBV7-9 to TRBJ2-5, with D tentatively TRBD1 (6 bases). The CDR3 loop spans 17 amino acids. The V end lost 5 bases, the J end lost 2 bases, and 21 bases lay between the germline ends. Germline CDR1 SEHNR, CDR2 FQNEAQ (reference sequence). As DNA, the CDR3 is TGTGCCAGCAGCGAAATAGCCGGGACAAAGATTCAAGAGACCCAGTACTTC. Protein sequence: CASSEIAGTKIQETQYF.

The chain links TRBV10-3 to TRBJ2-2, with a weak D call TRBD1 (6 bases). This CDR3 is built from 12 residues. Germline V gene lookup returns CDR1 ENHRY and CDR2 SYGVKD. The V end was cut by 9 bases, the J end by 3 bases, with 8 bases between. The CDR3 DNA reads TGTGCCATGACAGGAGACACCGGGGAGCTGTTTTTT. Protein sequence: CAMTGDTGELFF.

The sample holds a few counts of this clone. The CDR3 here is CASYPGLLGEGQPQHF. The CDR3 nucleotides read TGTGCCTCCTACCCCGGGTTGCTCGGAGAGGGTCAGCCCCAGCATTTT. The rearrangement uses TRBV28 and TRBJ1-5, with D hard to call. Looked up from germline, CDR1 is MDHEN and CDR2 is SYDVKM. The ends were cut back, 11 bases at V and 6 bases at J, with 26 bases in the middle. There are 16 residues in the CDR3.

The V call is TRBV9, the J call TRBJ1-3; D is undetermined. The V end lost 1 base, the J end lost 0 bases, and 5 bases lay between the germline ends. Germline V CDR1 and CDR2: SGDLS, YYNGEE. The CDR3 runs 14 residues. CDR3 DNA sequence: TGTGCCAGCAGCGTACTGAGCTCTGGAAACACCATATATTTT. Translation: CASSVLSSGNTIYF.

This clone was seen more than once but under ten times. The genes are TRBV7-9 and TRBJ2-5, with TRBD1 matching 7 bases. The germline gives CDR1 SEHNR, CDR2 FQNEAQ (reference sequence). Trimming took 5 bases from V and 4 from J; bases not matched to a gene: 13. The CDR3 is made up of 16 amino acids. This CDR3 reads CASSSSLGTVRETQYF. CDR3 coding DNA: TGTGCCAGCAGCAGCAGCCTAGGGACAGTTAGAGAGACCCAGTACTTC.